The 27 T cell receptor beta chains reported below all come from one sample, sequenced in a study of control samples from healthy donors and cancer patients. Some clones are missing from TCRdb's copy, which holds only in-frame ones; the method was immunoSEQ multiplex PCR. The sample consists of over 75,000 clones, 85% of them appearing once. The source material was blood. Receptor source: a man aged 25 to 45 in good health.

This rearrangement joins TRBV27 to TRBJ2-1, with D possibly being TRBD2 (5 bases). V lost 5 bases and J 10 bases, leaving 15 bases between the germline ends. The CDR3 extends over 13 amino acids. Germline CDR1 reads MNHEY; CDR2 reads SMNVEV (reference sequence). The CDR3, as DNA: TGTGCCAGCAGTGTTGGAAGTCGCGGGGAGCAGTTCTTC. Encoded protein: CASSVGSRGEQFF.

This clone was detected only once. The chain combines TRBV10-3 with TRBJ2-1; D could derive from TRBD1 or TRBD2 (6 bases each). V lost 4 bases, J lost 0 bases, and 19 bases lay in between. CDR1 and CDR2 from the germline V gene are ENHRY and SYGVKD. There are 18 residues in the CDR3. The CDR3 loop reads CAISAPRAGGHSYNEQFF. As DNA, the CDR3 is TGTGCCATCAGTGCCCCGAGGGCCGGGGGCCACTCCTACAATGAGCAGTTCTTC.

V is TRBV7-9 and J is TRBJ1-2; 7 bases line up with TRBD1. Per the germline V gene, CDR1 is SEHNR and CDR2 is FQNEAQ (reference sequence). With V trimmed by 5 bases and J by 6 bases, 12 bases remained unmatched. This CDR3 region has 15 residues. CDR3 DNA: TGTGCCAGCAGCCCCAAAGGAAGGGGGCTGGATGGCTACACCTTC. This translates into CASSPKGRGLDGYTF.

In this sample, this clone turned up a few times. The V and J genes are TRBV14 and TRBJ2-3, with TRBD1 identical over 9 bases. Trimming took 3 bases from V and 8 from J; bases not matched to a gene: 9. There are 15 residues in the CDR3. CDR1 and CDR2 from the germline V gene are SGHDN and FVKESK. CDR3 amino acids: CASSHVTGGVSTQYF. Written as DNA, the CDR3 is TGTGCCAGCAGCCATGTCACAGGGGGCGTTAGTACGCAGTATTTT.

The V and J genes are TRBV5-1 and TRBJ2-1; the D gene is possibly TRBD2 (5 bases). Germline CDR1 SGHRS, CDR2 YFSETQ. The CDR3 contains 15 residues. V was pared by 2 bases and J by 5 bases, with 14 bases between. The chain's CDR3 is CASSFRSDWDNEQFF. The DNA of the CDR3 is TGCGCCAGCAGCTTCCGGTCGGACTGGGACAATGAGCAGTTCTTC.

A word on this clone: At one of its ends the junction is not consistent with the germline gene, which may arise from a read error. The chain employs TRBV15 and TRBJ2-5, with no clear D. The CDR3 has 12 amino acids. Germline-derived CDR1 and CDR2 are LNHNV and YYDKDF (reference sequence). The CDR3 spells CATSRDQQTQYF. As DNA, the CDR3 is TGTGCCACCAGCAGGGACCAACAGACCCAGTACTTC.

This CDR3 is CASSPGEESPLHF. The DNA of the CDR3 is TGTGCCAGCAGCCCAGGAGAGGAGTCACCCCTCCACTTT. The chain couples TRBV9 to TRBJ1-6; D is unclear. V lost 4 bases, J lost 10 bases, and 12 bases lay in between. This CDR3 is 13 amino acids long. CDR1 and CDR2 (germline): SGDLS, YYNGEE.

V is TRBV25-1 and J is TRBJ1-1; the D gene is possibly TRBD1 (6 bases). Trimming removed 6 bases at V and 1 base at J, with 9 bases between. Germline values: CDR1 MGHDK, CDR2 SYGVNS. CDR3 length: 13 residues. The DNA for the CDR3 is TGTGCCAGCAGCTGGACAGAGAACACTGAAGCTTTCTTT. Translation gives CASSWTENTEAFF.

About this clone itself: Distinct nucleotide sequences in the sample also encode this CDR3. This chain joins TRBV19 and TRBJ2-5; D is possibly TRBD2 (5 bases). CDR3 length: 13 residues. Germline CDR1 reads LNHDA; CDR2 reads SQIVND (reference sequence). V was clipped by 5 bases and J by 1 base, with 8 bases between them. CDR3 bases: TGTGCCAGTAGTCTACGGGGCCAAGAGACCCAGTACTTC. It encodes CASSLRGQETQYF.

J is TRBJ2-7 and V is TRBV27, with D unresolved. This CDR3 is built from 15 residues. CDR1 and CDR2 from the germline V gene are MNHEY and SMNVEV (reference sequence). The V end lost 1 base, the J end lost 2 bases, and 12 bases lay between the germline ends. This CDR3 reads CASSLWHGGTYEQYF. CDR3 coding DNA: TGTGCCAGCAGTTTATGGCACGGCGGCACCTACGAGCAGTACTTC.

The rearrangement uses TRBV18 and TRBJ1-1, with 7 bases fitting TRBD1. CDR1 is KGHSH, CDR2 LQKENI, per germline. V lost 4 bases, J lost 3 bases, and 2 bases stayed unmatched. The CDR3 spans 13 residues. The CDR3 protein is CASSLGTDTEAFF. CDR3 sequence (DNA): TGTGCCAGCTCACTTGGGACAGACACTGAAGCTTTCTTT.

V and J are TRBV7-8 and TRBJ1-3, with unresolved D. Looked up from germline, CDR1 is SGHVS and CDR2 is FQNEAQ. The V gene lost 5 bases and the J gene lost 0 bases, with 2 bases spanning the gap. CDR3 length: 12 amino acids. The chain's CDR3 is CASSTSGNTIYF. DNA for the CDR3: TGTGCCAGCAGCACCTCTGGAAACACCATATATTTT.

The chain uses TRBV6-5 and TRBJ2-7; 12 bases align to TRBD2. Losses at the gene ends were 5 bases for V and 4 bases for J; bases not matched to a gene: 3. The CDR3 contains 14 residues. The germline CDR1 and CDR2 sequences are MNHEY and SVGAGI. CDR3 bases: TGTGCCAGCAGTCCCGGACTAGCGGGATACGAGCAGTACTTC. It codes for CASSPGLAGYEQYF.

CDR3 nucleotide sequence: TGTGCCAGCAAAGGCACCTACACTGAAGCTTTCTTT. This codes for CASKGTYTEAFF. The genes are TRBV11-1 and TRBJ1-1; D uncertain. CDR1 and CDR2 (germline): SGHAT, FQDESV (reference sequence). The V and J ends lost 7 bases and 3 bases respectively, with 9 bases between them. The CDR3 is 12 residues long.

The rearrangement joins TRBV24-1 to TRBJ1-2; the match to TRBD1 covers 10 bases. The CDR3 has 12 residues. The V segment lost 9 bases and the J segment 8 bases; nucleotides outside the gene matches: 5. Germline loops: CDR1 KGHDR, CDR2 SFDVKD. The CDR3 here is CATRDRGKGYTF. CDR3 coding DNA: TGTGCCACCCGGGACAGGGGTAAGGGCTACACCTTC.

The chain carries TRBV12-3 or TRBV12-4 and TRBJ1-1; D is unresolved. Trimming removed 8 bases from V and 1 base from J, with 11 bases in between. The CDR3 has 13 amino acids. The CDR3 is CASREVPNTEAFF. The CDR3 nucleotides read TGTGCCAGCCGAGAAGTCCCGAACACTGAAGCTTTCTTT.

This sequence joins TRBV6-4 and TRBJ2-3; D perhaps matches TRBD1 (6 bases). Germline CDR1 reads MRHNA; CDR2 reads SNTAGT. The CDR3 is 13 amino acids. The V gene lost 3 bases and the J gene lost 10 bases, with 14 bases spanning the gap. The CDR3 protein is CASSEQARGAQYF. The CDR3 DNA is TGTGCCAGCAGTGAGCAGGCCAGGGGCGCGCAGTATTTT.

Here the CDR3 reads CASSLTDSRYGYTF. DNA of the CDR3: TGCGCCAGCAGCTTGACAGATTCTCGCTATGGCTACACCTTC. The chain links TRBV5-1 to TRBJ1-2; D gene ambiguous. CDR3 size: 14 residues. The germline CDR1 and CDR2 sequences are SGHRS and YFSETQ. Trimming cost V 1 base and J 4 bases, with 11 bases left between them.

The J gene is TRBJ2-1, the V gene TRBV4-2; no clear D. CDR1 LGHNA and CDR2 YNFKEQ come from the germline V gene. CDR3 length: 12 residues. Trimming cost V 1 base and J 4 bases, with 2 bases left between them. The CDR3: CASSQGYNEQFF. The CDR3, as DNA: TGTGCCAGCAGCCAAGGATACAATGAGCAGTTCTTC.

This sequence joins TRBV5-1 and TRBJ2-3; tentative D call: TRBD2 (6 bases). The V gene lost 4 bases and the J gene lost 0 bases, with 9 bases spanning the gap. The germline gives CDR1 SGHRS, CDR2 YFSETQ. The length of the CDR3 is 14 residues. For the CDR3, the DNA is TGCGCCAGCAGCAAGGGACTTAGCACAGATACGCAGTATTTT. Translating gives CASSKGLSTDTQYF.

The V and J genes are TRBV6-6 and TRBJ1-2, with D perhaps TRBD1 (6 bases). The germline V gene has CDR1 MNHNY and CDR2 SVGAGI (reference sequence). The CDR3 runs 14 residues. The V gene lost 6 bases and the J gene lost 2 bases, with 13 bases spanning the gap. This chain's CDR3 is CASRGGRANYGYTF. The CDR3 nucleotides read TGTGCCAGCAGGGGGGGCAGGGCGAACTATGGCTACACCTTC.

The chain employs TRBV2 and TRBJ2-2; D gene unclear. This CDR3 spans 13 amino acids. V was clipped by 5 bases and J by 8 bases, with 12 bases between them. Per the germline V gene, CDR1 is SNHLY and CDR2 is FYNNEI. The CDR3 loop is CASSPAKVGELFF. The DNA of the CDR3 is TGTGCCAGCAGTCCTGCCAAAGTTGGGGAGCTGTTTTTT. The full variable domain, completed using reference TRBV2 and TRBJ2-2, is EPEVTQTPSHQVTQMGQEVILRCVPISNHLYFYWYRQILGQKVEFLVSFYNNEISEKSEIFDDQFSVERPDGSNFTLKIRSTKLEDSAMYFCASSPAKVGELFFGEGSRLTVL.

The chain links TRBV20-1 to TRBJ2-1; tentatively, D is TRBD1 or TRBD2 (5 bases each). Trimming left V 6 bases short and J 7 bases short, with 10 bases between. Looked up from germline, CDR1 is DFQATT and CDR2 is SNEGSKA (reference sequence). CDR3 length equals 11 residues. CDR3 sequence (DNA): TGCAGTGCAGGGACCTCAAATGAGCAGTTCTTC. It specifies CSAGTSNEQFF.

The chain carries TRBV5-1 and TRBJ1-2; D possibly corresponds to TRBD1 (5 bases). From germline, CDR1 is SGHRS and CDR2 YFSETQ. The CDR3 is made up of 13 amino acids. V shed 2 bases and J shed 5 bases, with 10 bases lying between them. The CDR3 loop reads CASSLKDTYGYTF. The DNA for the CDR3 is TGCGCCAGCAGCTTAAAGGACACTTATGGCTACACCTTC.

The CDR3 sequence is CASSFNSGVSGANVLTF. CDR3 nucleotide sequence: TGTGCCAGCAGTTTTAATAGCGGGGTCTCTGGGGCCAACGTCCTGACTTTC. The genes are TRBV27 and TRBJ2-6; TRBD2 aligns across 8 bases. This CDR3 comprises 17 residues. Germline CDR1 MNHEY, CDR2 SMNVEV (reference sequence). Trimming took 3 bases from V and 0 from J; bases not matched to a gene: 4.

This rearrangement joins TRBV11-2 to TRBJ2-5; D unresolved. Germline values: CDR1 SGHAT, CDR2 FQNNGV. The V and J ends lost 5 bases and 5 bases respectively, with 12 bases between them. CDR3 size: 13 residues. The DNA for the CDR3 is TGTGCCAGCAGCCTCCAACTGGGCGAGACCCAGTACTTC. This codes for CASSLQLGETQYF.

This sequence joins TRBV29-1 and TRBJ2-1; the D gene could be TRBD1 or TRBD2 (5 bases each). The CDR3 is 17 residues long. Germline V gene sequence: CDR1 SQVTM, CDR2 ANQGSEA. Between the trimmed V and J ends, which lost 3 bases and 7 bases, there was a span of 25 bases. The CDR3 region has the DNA TGCAGCGTTGAGGTTTCTTTACGCGGCGAGGGGAGAAATGAGCAGTTCTTC. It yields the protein CSVEVSLRGEGRNEQFF.